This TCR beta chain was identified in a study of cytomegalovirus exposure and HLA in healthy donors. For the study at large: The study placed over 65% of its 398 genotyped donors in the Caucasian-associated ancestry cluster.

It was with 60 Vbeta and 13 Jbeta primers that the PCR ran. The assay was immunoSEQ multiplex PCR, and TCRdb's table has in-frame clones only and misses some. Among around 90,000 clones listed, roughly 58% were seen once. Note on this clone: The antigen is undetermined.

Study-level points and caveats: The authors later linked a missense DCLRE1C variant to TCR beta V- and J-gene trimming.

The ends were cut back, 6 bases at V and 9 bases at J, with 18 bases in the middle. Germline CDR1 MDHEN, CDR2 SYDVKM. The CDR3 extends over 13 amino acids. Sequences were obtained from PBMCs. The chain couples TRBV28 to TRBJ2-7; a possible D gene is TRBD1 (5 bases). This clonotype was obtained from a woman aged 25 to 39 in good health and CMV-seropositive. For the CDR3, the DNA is TGTGCCAGCAGCCCCCCGCACAGGATAGGGCAGTACTTC. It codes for CASSPPHRIGQYF.